This T cell receptor (beta chain) was captured by sequencing in a study of T cells after yellow fever vaccination. Study-wide results and limits: Subsequent booster samples again held most clones from primary vaccination (less than 98% CD4, 85% to 90% CD8).

The V segment lost 7 bases and the J segment 0 bases; nucleotides outside the gene matches: 7. The germline V gene encodes CDR1 SGHRS and CDR2 YFSETQ. This CDR3 comprises 16 residues. This clonotype came up many times. Antigen unknown. TCR cDNA, made by 5'RACE template switching, carried an added universal primer site and UMIs. TCRdb itself ran the 5' RACE reads through MiXCR, one entry per CDR3 protein. The sample has approximately 300,000 distinct CDR3 sequences; around 7% are singletons. The chain is built from TRBV5-1 and TRBJ2-6, with 7 bases aligning to TRBD1. The sequences come from PBMCs, collected 35 to 50 days after the first yellow fever vaccination. The receptor was isolated from a man younger than 35 who received the YFV17D yellow fever vaccine. CDR3 residues: CASDRDGTSGANVLTF. CDR3 DNA sequence: TGCGCCAGCGACAGGGACGGGACCTCTGGGGCCAACGTCCTGACTTTC.